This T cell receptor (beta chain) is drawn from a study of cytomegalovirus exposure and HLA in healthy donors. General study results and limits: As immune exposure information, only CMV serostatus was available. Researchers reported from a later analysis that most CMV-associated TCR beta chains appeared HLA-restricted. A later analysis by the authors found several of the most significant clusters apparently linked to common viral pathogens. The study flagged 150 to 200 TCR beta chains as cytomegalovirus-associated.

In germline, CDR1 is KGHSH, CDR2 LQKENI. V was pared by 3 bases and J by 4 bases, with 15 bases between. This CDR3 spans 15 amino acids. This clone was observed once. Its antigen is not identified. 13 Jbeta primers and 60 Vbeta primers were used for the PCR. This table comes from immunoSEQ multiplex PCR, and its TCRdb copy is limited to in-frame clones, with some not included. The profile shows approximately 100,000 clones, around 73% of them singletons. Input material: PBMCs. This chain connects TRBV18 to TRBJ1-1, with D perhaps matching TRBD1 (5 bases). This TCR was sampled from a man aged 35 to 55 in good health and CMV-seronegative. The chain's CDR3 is CASSPQGNVGTEAFF. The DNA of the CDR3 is TGTGCCAGCTCACCTCAGGGTAATGTTGGCACTGAAGCTTTCTTT. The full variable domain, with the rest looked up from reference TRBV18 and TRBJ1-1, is NAGVMQNPRHLVRRRGQEARLRCSPMKGHSHVYWYRQLPEEGLKFMVYLQKENIIDESGMPKERFSAEFPKEGPSILRIQQVVRGDSAAYFCASSPQGNVGTEAFFGQGTRLTVV.